The rows below give T cell receptor beta chains drawn from one sample of a study of OX40 agonist ivuxolimab in advanced cancers. Clones were read by immunoSEQ multiplex PCR, and TCRdb kept only the in-frame ones, dropping some. The table includes 35,000 to 45,000 clones, over 80% detected once. Source: CD4+ or CD8+ T cells sorted from blood, taken in a trial of the OX40 agonist ivuxolimab. The receptors derive from an adult with an advanced solid tumor such as melanoma, head and neck, liver or kidney cancer. CDR3s include the opening cysteine and the closing phenylalanine or tryptophan. Fields, in order: J gene, D gene, V gene, CDR3 protein, CDR3 DNA. The D gene is left open where the match is weak.

J gene: TRBJ2-1; D gene: TRBD2; V gene: TRBV7-9; CDR3 protein: CASSYPSGGAYEQFF; CDR3 DNA: TGTGCCAGCAGCTACCCTAGCGGGGGGGCCTATGAGCAGTTCTTC
J gene: TRBJ1-1; D gene: NA; V gene: TRBV13; CDR3 protein: CASSPPRGTEAFF; CDR3 DNA: TGTGCCAGCAGCCCCCCTCGGGGGACTGAAGCTTTCTTT
J gene: TRBJ1-6; D gene: TRBD1; V gene: TRBV13; CDR3 protein: CASSPPAGDRGNSPLHF; CDR3 DNA: TGTGCCAGCAGCCCACCCGCAGGGGACAGGGGGAACTCACCCCTCCACTTT
J gene: TRBJ1-5; D gene: TRBD1; V gene: TRBV28; CDR3 protein: CASRSMGQIYNQPQHF; CDR3 DNA: TGTGCCAGCAGGTCCATGGGACAGATTTACAATCAGCCCCAGCATTTT
J gene: TRBJ2-7; D gene: NA; V gene: TRBV6-5; CDR3 protein: CASSYGGRSGGEQYF; CDR3 DNA: TGTGCCAGCAGTTACGGCGGGAGATCAGGGGGCGAGCAGTACTTC
J gene: TRBJ2-1; D gene: TRBD1; V gene: TRBV7-3; CDR3 protein: CASSLTPGGNEQFF; CDR3 DNA: TGTGCCAGCAGCTTGACCCCAGGGGGCAATGAGCAGTTCTTC
J gene: TRBJ2-7; D gene: NA; V gene: TRBV18; CDR3 protein: CASSSGGRTSYEQYF; CDR3 DNA: TGTGCCAGCTCCTCCGGAGGACGGACCTCCTACGAGCAGTACTTC
J gene: TRBJ2-7; D gene: TRBD2; V gene: TRBV19; CDR3 protein: CASQGVAGRYEQYF; CDR3 DNA: TGTGCCTCCCAGGGAGTAGCGGGACGCTACGAGCAGTACTTC
J gene: TRBJ1-2; D gene: NA; V gene: TRBV14; CDR3 protein: CASSPDGANYGYTF; CDR3 DNA: TGTGCCAGCAGCCCAGACGGAGCTAACTATGGCTACACCTTC
J gene: TRBJ2-2; D gene: TRBD1; V gene: TRBV12-5; CDR3 protein: CASGLTPGTGSPGELFF; CDR3 DNA: TGTGCTAGTGGTTTGACCCCCGGGACAGGGTCCCCCGGGGAGCTGTTTTTT